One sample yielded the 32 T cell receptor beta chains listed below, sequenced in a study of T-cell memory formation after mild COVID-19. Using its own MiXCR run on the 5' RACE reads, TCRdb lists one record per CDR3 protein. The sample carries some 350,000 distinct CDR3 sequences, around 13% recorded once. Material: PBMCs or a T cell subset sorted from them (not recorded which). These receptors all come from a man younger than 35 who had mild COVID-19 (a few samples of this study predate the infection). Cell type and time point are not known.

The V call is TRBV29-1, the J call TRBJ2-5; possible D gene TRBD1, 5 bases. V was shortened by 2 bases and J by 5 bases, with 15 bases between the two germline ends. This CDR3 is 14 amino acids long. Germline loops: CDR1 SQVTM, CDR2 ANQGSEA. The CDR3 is CSVERVGQGETQYF. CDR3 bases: TGCAGCGTTGAAAGGGTCGGCCAGGGTGAGACCCAGTACTTC.

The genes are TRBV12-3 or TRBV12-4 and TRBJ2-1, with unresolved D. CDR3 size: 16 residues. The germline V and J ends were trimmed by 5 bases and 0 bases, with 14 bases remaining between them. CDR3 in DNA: TGTGCCAGCAGTAACCAGATTTGGAGCTCCTACAATGAGCAGTTCTTC. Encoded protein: CASSNQIWSSYNEQFF.

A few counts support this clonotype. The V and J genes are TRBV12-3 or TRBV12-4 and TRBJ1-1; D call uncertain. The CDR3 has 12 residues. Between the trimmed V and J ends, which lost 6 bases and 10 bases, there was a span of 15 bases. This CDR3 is CASSPRELGAFF. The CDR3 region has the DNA TGTGCCAGCAGCCCGAGGGAATTGGGAGCTTTCTTT.

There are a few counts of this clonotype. CDR3: CATSRDGNGYTF. The DNA of the CDR3 is TGTGCCACCAGCAGAGATGGGAATGGCTACACCTTC. The V call is TRBV15, the J call TRBJ1-2, with D unclear. CDR1 is LNHNV and CDR2 is YYDKDF in the germline V gene (reference sequence). The CDR3 loop spans 12 amino acids. The germline V and J ends were trimmed by 0 bases and 6 bases, with 5 bases remaining between them.

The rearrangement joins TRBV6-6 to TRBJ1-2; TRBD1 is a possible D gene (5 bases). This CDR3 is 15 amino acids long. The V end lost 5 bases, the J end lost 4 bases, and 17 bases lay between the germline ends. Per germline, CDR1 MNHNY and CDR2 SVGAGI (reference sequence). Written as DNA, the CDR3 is TGTGCCAGCAGTGCTCCCGGCGGGGGGGGCTATGGCTACACCTTC. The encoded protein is CASSAPGGGGYGYTF.

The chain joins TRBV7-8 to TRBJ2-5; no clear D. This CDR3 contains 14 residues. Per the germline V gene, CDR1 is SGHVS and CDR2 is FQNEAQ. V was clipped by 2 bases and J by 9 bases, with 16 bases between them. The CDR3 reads CASSLRAIRSAQYF. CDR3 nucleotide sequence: TGTGCCAGCAGCTTACGCGCTATACGTTCAGCCCAGTACTTC.

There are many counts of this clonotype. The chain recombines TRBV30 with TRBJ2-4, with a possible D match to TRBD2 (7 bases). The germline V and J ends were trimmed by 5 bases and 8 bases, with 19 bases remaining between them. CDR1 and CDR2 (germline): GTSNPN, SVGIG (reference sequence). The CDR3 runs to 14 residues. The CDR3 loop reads CAWWAGRGLHIQYF. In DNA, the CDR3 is TGTGCCTGGTGGGCAGGGAGGGGGTTACACATTCAGTACTTC.

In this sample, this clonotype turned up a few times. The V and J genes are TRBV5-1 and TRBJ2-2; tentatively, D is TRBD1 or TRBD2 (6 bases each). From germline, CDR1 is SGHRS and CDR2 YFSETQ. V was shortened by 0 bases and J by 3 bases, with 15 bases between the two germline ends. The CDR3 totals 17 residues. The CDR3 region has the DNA TGCGCCAGCAGCTTGGGCCTCGGGGGCGGATACACCGGGGAGCTGTTTTTT. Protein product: CASSLGLGGGYTGELFF.

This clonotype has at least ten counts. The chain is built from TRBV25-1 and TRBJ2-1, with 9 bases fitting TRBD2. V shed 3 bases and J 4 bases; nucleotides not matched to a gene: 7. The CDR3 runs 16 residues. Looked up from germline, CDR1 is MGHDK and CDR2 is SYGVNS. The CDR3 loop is CASSDPLAGPYNEQFF. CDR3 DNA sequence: TGTGCCAGCAGTGACCCTCTAGCGGGGCCTTACAATGAGCAGTTCTTC.

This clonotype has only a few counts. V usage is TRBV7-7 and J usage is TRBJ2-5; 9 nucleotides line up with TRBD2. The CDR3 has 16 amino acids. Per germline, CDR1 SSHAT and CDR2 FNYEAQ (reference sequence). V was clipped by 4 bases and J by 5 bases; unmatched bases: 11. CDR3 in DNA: TGTGCCAGCAGCTCACAAAGGCGGCTAGCGGGGGAGACCCAGTACTTC. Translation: CASSSQRRLAGETQYF.

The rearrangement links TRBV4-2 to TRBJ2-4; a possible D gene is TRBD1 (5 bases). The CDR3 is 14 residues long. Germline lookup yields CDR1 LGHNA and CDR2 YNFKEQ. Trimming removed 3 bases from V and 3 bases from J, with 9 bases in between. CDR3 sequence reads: CASSHRDGKNIQYF. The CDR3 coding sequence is TGTGCCAGCAGCCACAGGGATGGCAAAAACATTCAGTACTTC.

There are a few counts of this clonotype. The CDR3 region is CSASPRDRSVYGYTF. The CDR3 DNA reads TGCAGTGCTAGCCCTCGGGACAGGTCTGTCTATGGCTACACCTTC. This sequence joins TRBV20-1 and TRBJ1-2; 8 bases align to TRBD1. Looked up from germline, CDR1 is DFQATT and CDR2 is SNEGSKA (reference sequence). J gave up 4 bases and V 3 bases, and 10 bases lay outside the gene matches. This CDR3 is 15 amino acids long.

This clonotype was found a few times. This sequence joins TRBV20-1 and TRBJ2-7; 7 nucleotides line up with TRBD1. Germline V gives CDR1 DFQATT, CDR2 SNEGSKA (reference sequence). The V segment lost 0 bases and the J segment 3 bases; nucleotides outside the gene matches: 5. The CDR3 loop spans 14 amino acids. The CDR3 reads CSARDRDSYYEQYF. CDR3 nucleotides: TGCAGTGCTAGAGATAGGGACAGCTACTACGAGCAGTACTTC.

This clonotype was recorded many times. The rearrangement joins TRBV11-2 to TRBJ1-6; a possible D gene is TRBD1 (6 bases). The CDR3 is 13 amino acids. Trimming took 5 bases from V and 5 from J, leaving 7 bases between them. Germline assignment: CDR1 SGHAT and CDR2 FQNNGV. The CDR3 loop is CASSRDNNSPLHF. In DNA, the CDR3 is TGTGCCAGCAGCCGGGACAATAATTCACCCCTCCACTTT.

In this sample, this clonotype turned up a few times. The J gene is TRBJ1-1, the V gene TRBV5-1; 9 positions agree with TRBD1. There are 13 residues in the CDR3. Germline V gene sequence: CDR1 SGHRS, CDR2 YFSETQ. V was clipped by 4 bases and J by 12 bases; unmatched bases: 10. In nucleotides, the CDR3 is TGCGCCAGCAGCCCAGAGGGACAGGGTGGAACTTTCTTT. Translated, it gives CASSPEGQGGTFF.

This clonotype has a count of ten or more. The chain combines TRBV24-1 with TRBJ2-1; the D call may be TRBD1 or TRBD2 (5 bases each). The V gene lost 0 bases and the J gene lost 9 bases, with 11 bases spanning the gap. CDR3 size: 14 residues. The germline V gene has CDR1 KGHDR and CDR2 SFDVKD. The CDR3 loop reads CATSDLWGSGEQFF. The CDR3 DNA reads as TGTGCCACCAGTGATTTGTGGGGGTCCGGTGAGCAGTTCTTC.

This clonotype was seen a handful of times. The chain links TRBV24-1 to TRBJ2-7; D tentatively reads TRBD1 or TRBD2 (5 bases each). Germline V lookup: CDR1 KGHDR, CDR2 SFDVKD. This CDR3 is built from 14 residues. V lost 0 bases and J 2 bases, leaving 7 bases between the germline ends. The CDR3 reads CATSDLPGPYEQYF. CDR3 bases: TGTGCCACCAGTGATTTGCCGGGACCCTACGAGCAGTACTTC.

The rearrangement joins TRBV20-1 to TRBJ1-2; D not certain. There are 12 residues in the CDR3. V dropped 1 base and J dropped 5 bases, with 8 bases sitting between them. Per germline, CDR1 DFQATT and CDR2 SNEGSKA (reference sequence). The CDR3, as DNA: TGCAGTGCTAGAGTGGGCGGGTATGGCTACACCTTC. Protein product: CSARVGGYGYTF.

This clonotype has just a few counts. The CDR3 DNA reads TGTGCCAGCAGGTTGTTGGGGGCGGACGGGGAGCTGTTTTTT. Translated, it gives CASRLLGADGELFF. This chain links TRBV3-2 with TRBJ2-2; the tabulated D call, TRBD1, remains unverified against the DNA. TRBV3-2 is annotated as a pseudogene. The CDR3 totals 14 residues.

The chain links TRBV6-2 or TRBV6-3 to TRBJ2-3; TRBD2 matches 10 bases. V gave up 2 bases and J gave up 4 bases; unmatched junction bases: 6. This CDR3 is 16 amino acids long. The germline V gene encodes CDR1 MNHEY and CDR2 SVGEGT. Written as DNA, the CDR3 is TGTGCCAGCAGTTACCACCCTAGCGGGGGAGCAGATACGCAGTATTTT. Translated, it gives CASSYHPSGGADTQYF.

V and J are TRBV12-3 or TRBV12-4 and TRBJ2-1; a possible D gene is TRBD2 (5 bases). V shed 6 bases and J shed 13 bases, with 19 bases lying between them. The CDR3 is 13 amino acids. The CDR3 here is CASSPSDGMEQFF. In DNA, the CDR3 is TGTGCCAGCAGCCCCTCGGACGGGATGGAACAGTTCTTC.

The CDR3: CASSRVAGREQFF. The CDR3 nucleotides read TGTGCCAGCAGCCGGGTAGCGGGTCGGGAGCAGTTCTTC. This rearrangement joins TRBV3-1 to TRBJ2-1; TRBD2 matches 7 bases. The germline V gene encodes CDR1 LGHDT and CDR2 YNNKEL (reference sequence). The J segment lost 10 bases and the V segment lost 4 bases, leaving 7 bases of the junction unmatched. The CDR3 loop spans 13 amino acids.

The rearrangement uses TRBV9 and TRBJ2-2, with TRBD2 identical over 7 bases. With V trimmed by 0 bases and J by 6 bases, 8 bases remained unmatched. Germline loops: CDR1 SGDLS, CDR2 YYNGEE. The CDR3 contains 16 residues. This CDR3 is CASSVAPTSFAGELFF. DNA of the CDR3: TGTGCCAGCAGCGTAGCCCCGACTAGCTTCGCCGGGGAGCTGTTTTTT.

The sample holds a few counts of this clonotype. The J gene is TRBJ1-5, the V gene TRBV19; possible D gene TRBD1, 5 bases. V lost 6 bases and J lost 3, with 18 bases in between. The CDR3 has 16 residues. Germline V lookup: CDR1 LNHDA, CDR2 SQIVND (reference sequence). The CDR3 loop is CASRNHPGMNNQPQHF. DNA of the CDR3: TGTGCCAGTAGGAACCATCCAGGGATGAACAATCAGCCCCAGCATTTT.

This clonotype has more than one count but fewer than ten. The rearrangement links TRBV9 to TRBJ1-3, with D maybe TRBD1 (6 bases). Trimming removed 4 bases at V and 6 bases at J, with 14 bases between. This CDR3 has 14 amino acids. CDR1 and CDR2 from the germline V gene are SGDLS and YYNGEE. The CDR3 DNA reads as TGTGCCAGCAGCCCCACAGGGAGGGAAAACACCATATATTTT. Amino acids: CASSPTGRENTIYF. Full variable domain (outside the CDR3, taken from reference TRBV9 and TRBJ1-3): DSGVTQTPKHLITATGQRVTLRCSPRSGDLSVYWYQQSLDQGLQFLIQYYNGEERAKGNILERFSAQQFPDLHSELNLSSLELGDSALYFCASSPTGRENTIYFGEGSWLTVV.

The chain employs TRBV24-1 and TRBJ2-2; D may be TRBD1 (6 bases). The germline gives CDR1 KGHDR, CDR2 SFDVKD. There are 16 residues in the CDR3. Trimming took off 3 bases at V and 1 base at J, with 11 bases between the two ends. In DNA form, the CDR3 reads TGTGCCACCAGTGATACTAGACAGGTGAACACCGGGGAGCTGTTTTTT. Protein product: CATSDTRQVNTGELFF.

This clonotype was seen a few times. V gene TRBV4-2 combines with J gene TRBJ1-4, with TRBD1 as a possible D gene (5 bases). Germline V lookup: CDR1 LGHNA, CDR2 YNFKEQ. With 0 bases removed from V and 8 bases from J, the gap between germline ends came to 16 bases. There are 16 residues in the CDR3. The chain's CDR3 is CASSQDYRLRYEKLFF. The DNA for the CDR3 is TGTGCCAGCAGCCAAGACTACAGGTTACGGTACGAAAAACTGTTTTTT.

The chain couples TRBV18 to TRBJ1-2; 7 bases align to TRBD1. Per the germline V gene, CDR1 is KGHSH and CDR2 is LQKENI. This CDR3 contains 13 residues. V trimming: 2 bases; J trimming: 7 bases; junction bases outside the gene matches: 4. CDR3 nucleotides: TGTGCCAGCTCACCAGACAGGGAAAGTGGCTACACCTTC. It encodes CASSPDRESGYTF.

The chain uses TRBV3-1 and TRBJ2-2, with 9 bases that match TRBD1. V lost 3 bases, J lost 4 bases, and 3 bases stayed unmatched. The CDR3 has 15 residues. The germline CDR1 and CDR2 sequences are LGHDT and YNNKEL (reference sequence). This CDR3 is CASSHETGGTGELFF. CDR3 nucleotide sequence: TGTGCCAGCAGCCACGAGACAGGGGGCACCGGGGAGCTGTTTTTT.

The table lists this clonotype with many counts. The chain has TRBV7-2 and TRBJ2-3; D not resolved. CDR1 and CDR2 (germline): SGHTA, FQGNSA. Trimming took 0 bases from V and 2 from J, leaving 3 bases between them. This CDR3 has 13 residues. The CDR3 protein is CASSLAYTDTQYF. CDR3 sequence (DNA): TGTGCCAGCAGCTTAGCGTACACAGATACGCAGTATTTT.

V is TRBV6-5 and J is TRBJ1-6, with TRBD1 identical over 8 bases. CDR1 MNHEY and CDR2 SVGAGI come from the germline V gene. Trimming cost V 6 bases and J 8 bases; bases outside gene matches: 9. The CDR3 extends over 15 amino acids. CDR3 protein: CASRALRGQDSPLHF. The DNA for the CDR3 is TGTGCCAGCAGGGCCCTCAGGGGGCAGGATTCACCCCTCCACTTT.

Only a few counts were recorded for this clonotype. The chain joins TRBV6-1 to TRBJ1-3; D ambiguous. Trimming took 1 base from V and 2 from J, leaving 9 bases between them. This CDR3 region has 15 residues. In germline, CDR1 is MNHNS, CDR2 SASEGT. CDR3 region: CASSEGVFPGNTIYF. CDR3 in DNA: TGTGCCAGCAGTGAAGGGGTGTTTCCTGGAAACACCATATATTTT.